The source of this T cell receptor (beta chain) is a study of blood T cell repertoires in COVID-19. Germline V lookup: CDR1 LGHNA, CDR2 YSLEER. The CDR3 has 13 amino acids. V lost 0 bases and J lost 7, with 4 bases in between. This clone was seen a handful of times. Produced via immunoSEQ multiplex PCR; TCRdb's table is partial and in-frame only. The table shows under 100,000 clones, with approximately 86% occurring only once. The sequence was collected from a man between 45 and 60 years old with acute or convalescent COVID-19. Sequencing was performed on peripheral blood. This chain links TRBV4-3 with TRBJ1-6; D gene ambiguous. Here the CDR3 DNA reads TGCGCCAGCAGCCAAGAAAGCAATTCACCCCTCCACTTT. The encoded protein is CASSQESNSPLHF.